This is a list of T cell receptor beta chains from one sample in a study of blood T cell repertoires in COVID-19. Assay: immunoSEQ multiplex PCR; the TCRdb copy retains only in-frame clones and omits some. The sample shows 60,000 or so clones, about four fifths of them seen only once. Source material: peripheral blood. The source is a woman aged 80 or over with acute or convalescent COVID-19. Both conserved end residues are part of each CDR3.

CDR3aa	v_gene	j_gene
CAGLGDTNTEAFF	TRBV19	TRBJ1-1
CASSNGLAGGQGEQFF	TRBV5-4	TRBJ2-1
CAWSAIGGNGNSPLHF	TRBV30	TRBJ1-6
CASSSPGQQQETQYF	TRBV11-2	TRBJ2-5
CASSEGRVPSYEQYF	TRBV27	TRBJ2-7
CASSLDRSGYTF	TRBV7-9	TRBJ1-2
CAWSVPGLVVAFF	TRBV30	TRBJ1-1
CASSIGQGDQPQHF	TRBV5-1	TRBJ1-5
CASSYLRTDYSNQPQHF	TRBV9	TRBJ1-5
CASSYLTGRNYGYTF	TRBV6-5	TRBJ1-2
CASSSPASGRSYNEQFF	TRBV28	TRBJ2-1
CSASPRVASPLHF	TRBV20-1	TRBJ1-6
CASSLLYQPQHF	TRBV28	TRBJ1-5
CASSPLQGAGYGYTF	TRBV18	TRBJ1-2
CASSPLWREGYEQYF	TRBV28	TRBJ2-7
CASRETGNTLQPQHF	TRBV2	TRBJ1-5
CASSGTSGGPHEQYF	TRBV10-2	TRBJ2-7
CASSDVIGRWKETQYF	TRBV10-2	TRBJ2-5
CASSAPGGALNSPLHF	TRBV9	TRBJ1-6
CASSLLQGGIGANVLTF	TRBV7-9	TRBJ2-6
CASSLLGGISDEQYF	TRBV27	TRBJ2-7
CASKESNEQFF	TRBV2	TRBJ2-1
CASWTVTHNEQYF	TRBV18	TRBJ2-7
CASRTGGLQMNTEAFF	TRBV2	TRBJ1-1
CSVEVGTGVWSTDTQYF	TRBV29-1	TRBJ2-3
CASSRRDSEYEQYF	TRBV3-1/TRBV3-2	TRBJ2-7
CASSEFGGKEPQHF	TRBV2	TRBJ1-5
CALVQSYEQYF	TRBV30	TRBJ2-7
CASSLAFAGASGNTIYF	TRBV11-2	TRBJ1-3
CASSSSSYGYTF	TRBV7-8	TRBJ1-2
CASSIRAGRYEQYF	TRBV5-4	TRBJ2-7
CASRASGQGNTDTQYF	TRBV28	TRBJ2-3
CASSVVTGGYNEQFF	TRBV9	TRBJ2-1
CASSLVGLAGGTQYF	TRBV27	TRBJ2-5
CASSDKPSPLHF	TRBV6-1	TRBJ1-6
CASSQRGTGGNSPLHF	TRBV3-1/TRBV3-2	TRBJ1-6
CASSQDRGQSWGYGYTF	TRBV4-2	TRBJ1-2
CSASVDRGRREQYF	TRBV20-1	TRBJ2-7
CASSRTATGDDNYGYTF	TRBV5-1	TRBJ1-2
CAWSPLWAGANTEAFF	TRBV30	TRBJ1-1
CASSLQGAQPQHF	TRBV2	TRBJ1-5
CASSLASGSTDTQYF	TRBV7-9	TRBJ2-3
CASLKVGSVETQYF	TRBV6-5	TRBJ2-5
CASSVAGTGSYEQYF	TRBV9	TRBJ2-7
CASSRTPGQGRHEQYF	TRBV7-9	TRBJ2-7
CASSFLQYNEQFF	TRBV5-1	TRBJ2-1
CASSFGQAGTDTQYF	TRBV27	TRBJ2-3
CSVEAGRGSYEQYF	TRBV29-1	TRBJ2-7
CASSTLAGVSGELFF	TRBV19	TRBJ2-2
CASSFGRWGNQPQHF	TRBV7-8	TRBJ1-5
CASNLLAKYQETQYF	TRBV27	TRBJ2-5
CASSLADEQFF	TRBV11-2	TRBJ2-1
CASSEGTGGNYGYTF	TRBV5-8	TRBJ1-2
CASSKARSSGRGGYNEQFF	TRBV21-1	TRBJ2-1
CASLTSGSVGKFF	TRBV7-9	TRBJ2-1